This section outlines one T cell receptor beta chain sequence together with its context. The data were taken from a study of OX40 agonist ivuxolimab in advanced cancers. Study details: Participants, 80% to 90% male, averaged 60 years of age, ranging from 23 to 79.

V was pared by 5 bases and J by 2 bases, with 1 base of the junction left unmatched. CDR1 and CDR2 (germline): KGHSH, LQKENI. The CDR3 covers 15 residues. The assay was immunoSEQ multiplex PCR, and TCRdb's table has in-frame clones only and misses some. The table lists about 45,000 clones, about 88% of them singletons. This sequence originates from an adult with an advanced solid tumor such as melanoma, head and neck, liver or kidney cancer. The sequences come from CD4+ or CD8+ T cells sorted from blood, collected in a trial of the OX40 agonist ivuxolimab. J is TRBJ2-3 and V is TRBV18, with 13 nucleotides matching TRBD2. CDR3 in DNA: TGTGCCAGCTCAGGACTAGCGGGAGCCACAGATACGCAGTATTTT. This gives the protein CASSGLAGATDTQYF. Variable domain in full (rest from reference TRBV18 and TRBJ2-3): NAGVMQNPRHLVRRRGQEARLRCSPMKGHSHVYWYRQLPEEGLKFMVYLQKENIIDESGMPKERFSAEFPKEGPSILRIQQVVRGDSAAYFCASSGLAGATDTQYFGPGTRLTVL.